The 17 T cell receptor beta chains in this list originate from one sample, sequenced in a study of cytomegalovirus exposure and HLA in healthy donors. Primers for the PCR totalled 60 Vbeta and 13 Jbeta. Only in-frame clones appear in the TCRdb table, and some are missing; sequencing was by immunoSEQ multiplex PCR. Of some 87,000 clones in the sample, over 70% were seen once. Sequenced material: PBMCs. The receptor set was obtained from a man between 18 and 29 years old in good health and CMV-seropositive.

This sequence joins TRBV25-1 and TRBJ1-1; D remains ambiguous. V shed 10 bases and J shed 1 base, with 19 bases lying between them. Germline CDR1 reads MGHDK; CDR2 reads SYGVNS. There are 15 residues in the CDR3. CDR3 region: CATPPINHKNTEAFF. The CDR3 nucleotides are TGTGCCACCCCTCCGATAAATCACAAGAACACTGAAGCTTTCTTT.

This chain uses TRBV5-4 with TRBJ2-4, with TRBD2 identical over 8 bases. V lost 4 bases and J lost 5; bases outside the gene matches: 5. This CDR3 has 14 residues. Germline V CDR1 and CDR2: SGHNT, YYREEE (reference sequence). The CDR3 reads CASSKSGGQNIQYF. Written as DNA, the CDR3 is TGTGCCAGCAGCAAAAGCGGGGGTCAAAACATTCAGTACTTC.

This chain links TRBV4-1 with TRBJ2-7; 13 bases align to TRBD2. J lost 3 bases, V lost 2 bases, and 7 bases had no gene match. This CDR3 contains 17 residues. The germline V gene encodes CDR1 MGHRA and CDR2 YSYEKL. DNA of the CDR3: TGCGCCAGCAGCCAACCGACTAGCGGGAGGACGTTCTACGAGCAGTACTTC. Translating gives CASSQPTSGRTFYEQYF.

This clone has a single count. This chain connects TRBV28 to TRBJ1-1; possibly TRBD1 for D (5 bases). Trimming stripped 4 bases from V and 4 bases from J, with 13 bases between. CDR1 and CDR2 from the germline V gene are MDHEN and SYDVKM. This CDR3 has 14 residues. The CDR3 spells CASSSSGGATEAFF. The CDR3 nucleotides read TGTGCCAGCAGTTCTTCAGGAGGGGCCACTGAAGCTTTCTTT. Filled out from reference TRBV28 and TRBJ1-1, the complete variable domain reads DVKVTQSSRYLVKRTGEKVFLECVQDMDHENMFWYRQDPGLGLRLIYFSYDVKMKEKGDIPEGYSVSREKKERFSLILESASTNQTSMYLCASSSSGGATEAFFGQGTRLTVV.

J is TRBJ2-3 and V is TRBV29-1; no firm D call. This CDR3 spans 14 amino acids. Trimming cost V 4 bases and J 3 bases, with 14 bases left between them. In germline, CDR1 is SQVTM, CDR2 ANQGSEA. The CDR3 DNA sequence: TGCAGCGTTGTGTTTCTAGGAGAGACAGATACGCAGTATTTT. This gives the protein CSVVFLGETDTQYF.

The chain has TRBV28 and TRBJ1-1; tentatively, D is TRBD1 (6 bases). Looked up from germline, CDR1 is MDHEN and CDR2 is SYDVKM. V gave up 6 bases and J gave up 1 base, with 15 bases separating them. The CDR3 extends over 15 amino acids. The CDR3 nucleotides read TGTGCCAGCAGCTCCACAGGGCTGGGGAACACTGAAGCTTTCTTT. Residues: CASSSTGLGNTEAFF.

This chain connects TRBV15 to TRBJ1-4, with D unclear. CDR1 is LNHNV and CDR2 is YYDKDF in the germline V gene (reference sequence). The CDR3 has 15 residues. V was pared by 6 bases and J by 3 bases, with 14 bases between. The CDR3 DNA reads TGTGCCACCAGTGGCCACGGGTTCGCTAATGAAAAACTGTTTTTT. Translating it yields CATSGHGFANEKLFF.

This clone was counted once. The chain employs TRBV10-3 and TRBJ2-5; 7 bases are shared with TRBD1. The trim removed 11 bases at V and 3 bases at J, leaving 12 bases unmatched. The CDR3 covers 14 residues. Per the germline V gene, CDR1 is ENHRY and CDR2 is SYGVKD. The CDR3 sequence is CAGATGDGEETQYF. In DNA form, the CDR3 reads TGTGCCGGTGCTACAGGGGATGGGGAAGAGACCCAGTACTTC.

The rearrangement uses TRBV2 and TRBJ1-5, with D unclear. Germline V gives CDR1 SNHLY, CDR2 FYNNEI. CDR3 length equals 12 residues. Trimming took 4 bases from V and 5 from J, leaving 6 bases between them. Here the CDR3 reads CASSGSYQPQHF. CDR3 bases: TGTGCCAGCAGTGGGAGTTATCAGCCCCAGCATTTT.

This chain connects TRBV9 to TRBJ2-7; TRBD1 matches at 10 bases. The V gene end was trimmed by 4 bases and the J gene end by 6 bases; junction bases not matched to a gene: 7. This CDR3 spans 14 amino acids. Per germline, CDR1 SGDLS and CDR2 YYNGEE. The CDR3 DNA sequence: TGTGCCAGCAGCCCCTGGGACAGGGGAGCCGAGCAGTACGTC. This sequence encodes CASSPWDRGAEQYV.

The rearrangement uses TRBV4-1 and TRBJ2-7; D remains unclear. V was shortened by 1 base and J by 6 bases, with 13 bases between the two germline ends. The length of the CDR3 is 14 residues. Germline CDR1 is MGHRA and CDR2 is YSYEKL. CDR3 DNA: TGCGCCAGCAGCCAAGGAGGTTATCGTAGCGAGCAGTACTTC. The encoded protein is CASSQGGYRSEQYF.

A few counts support this clone. The chain uses TRBV10-1 and TRBJ2-7, with 13 bases lining up with TRBD2. The germline V gene encodes CDR1 WNHNN and CDR2 SYGVQD (reference sequence). V was pared by 4 bases and J by 5 bases, with 2 bases of the junction left unmatched. The CDR3 runs 14 residues. The CDR3 nucleotides are TGCGCCAGCAGTGGGGGACTAGCGGGAAACGAGCAGTACTTC. Its translation is CASSGGLAGNEQYF.

This chain joins TRBV29-1 and TRBJ2-1; TRBD2 agrees at 10 bases. CDR1 and CDR2 (germline): SQVTM, ANQGSEA. The V and J ends lost 3 bases and 6 bases, in that order; junction bases with no gene match: 5. This CDR3 has 14 amino acids. The CDR3 bases are TGCAGCGTTGATACTAGCGGGACTCCCAATGAGCAGTTCTTC. It is translated as CSVDTSGTPNEQFF.

The chain carries TRBV10-2 and TRBJ2-5; possibly TRBD2 for D (6 bases). The CDR3 sequence is 13 residues long. Germline V gene sequence: CDR1 WSHSY, CDR2 SAAADI. Trimming removed 5 bases from V and 12 bases from J, with 19 bases in between. This CDR3 reads CASSSPLADRKYF. The CDR3 nucleotides are TGCGCCAGCAGTTCTCCATTAGCGGACCGTAAGTACTTC.

V gene TRBV6-6 combines with J gene TRBJ1-5, with 8 nucleotides matching TRBD1. CDR1 MNHNY and CDR2 SVGAGI come from the germline V gene (reference sequence). The CDR3 is made up of 14 amino acids. The V gene end was trimmed by 6 bases and the J gene end by 7 bases; junction bases not matched to a gene: 8. The CDR3 loop is CASSHRGVRQPQHF. The DNA of the CDR3 is TGTGCCAGCAGCCACAGGGGGGTCCGGCAGCCCCAGCATTTT.

This clone was seen a few times. The chain uses TRBV4-1 and TRBJ2-7; 11 bases are a match to TRBD2. The CDR3 has 15 residues. Germline loops: CDR1 MGHRA, CDR2 YSYEKL. Trimming removed 2 bases from V and 0 bases from J; junction bases left unmatched: 0. The chain's CDR3 is CASSQLAGGSYEQYF. CDR3 bases: TGCGCCAGCAGCCAACTAGCGGGAGGCTCCTACGAGCAGTACTTC.

This chain connects TRBV2 to TRBJ1-1; a possible D gene is TRBD1 (6 bases). V was clipped by 6 bases and J by 6 bases, with 11 bases between them. Germline-derived CDR1 and CDR2 are SNHLY and FYNNEI. The CDR3 has 12 residues. The CDR3 here is CASREQGAEAFF. DNA of the CDR3: TGTGCCAGCAGGGAACAGGGCGCTGAAGCTTTCTTT.